Sequencing of this T cell receptor (beta chain) was carried out in a study of cytomegalovirus exposure and HLA in healthy donors. Trimming removed 8 bases at V and 1 base at J, with 11 bases between. The CDR3 extends over 13 amino acids. CDR1 is SNHLY and CDR2 is FYNNEI in the germline V gene. The protocol was immunoSEQ multiplex PCR, while the TCRdb copy is restricted to in-frame clones and leaves out a portion. Found here are roughly 140,000 clones, roughly 89% of them singletons; the top ten hold 3.3%. The sequenced sample consisted of PBMCs. The genes are TRBV2 and TRBJ1-1; maybe TRBD1 (6 bases). This TCR was sampled from a young woman in good health and CMV-seropositive. CDR3 region: CASLRTENTEAFF. In DNA, the CDR3 is TGTGCCAGCCTCCGGACAGAGAACACTGAAGCTTTCTTT.